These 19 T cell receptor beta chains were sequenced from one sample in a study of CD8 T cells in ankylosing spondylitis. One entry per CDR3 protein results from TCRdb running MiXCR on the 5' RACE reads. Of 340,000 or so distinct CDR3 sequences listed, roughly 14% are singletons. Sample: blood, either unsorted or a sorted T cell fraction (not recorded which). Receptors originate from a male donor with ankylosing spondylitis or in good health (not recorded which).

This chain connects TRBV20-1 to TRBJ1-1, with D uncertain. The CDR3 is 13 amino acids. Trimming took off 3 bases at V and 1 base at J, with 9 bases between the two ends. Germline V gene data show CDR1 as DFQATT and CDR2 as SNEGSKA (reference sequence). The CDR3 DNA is TGCAGTGCTAGGCGGAGAGCGAACACTGAAGCTTTCTTT. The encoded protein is CSARRRANTEAFF.

This CDR3 is CASSLTEALTNSPLHF. For the CDR3, the DNA is TGCGCCAGCAGCTTGACAGAAGCGCTCACTAATTCACCCCTCCACTTT. The chain carries TRBV5-1 and TRBJ1-6; D ambiguous. The CDR3 length is 16 residues. Trimming removed 1 base at V and 6 bases at J, with 14 bases between. Per the germline V gene, CDR1 is SGHRS and CDR2 is YFSETQ.

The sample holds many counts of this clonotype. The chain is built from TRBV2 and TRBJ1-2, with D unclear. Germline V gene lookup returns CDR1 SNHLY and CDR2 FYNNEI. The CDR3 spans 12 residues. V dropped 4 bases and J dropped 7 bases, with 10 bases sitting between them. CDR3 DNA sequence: TGTGCCAGCAGTGGGACTCTGGCTGGCTACACCTTC. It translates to CASSGTLAGYTF. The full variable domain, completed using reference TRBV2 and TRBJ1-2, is EPEVTQTPSHQVTQMGQEVILRCVPISNHLYFYWYRQILGQKVEFLVSFYNNEISEKSEIFDDQFSVERPDGSNFTLKIRSTKLEDSAMYFCASSGTLAGYTFGSGTRLTVV.

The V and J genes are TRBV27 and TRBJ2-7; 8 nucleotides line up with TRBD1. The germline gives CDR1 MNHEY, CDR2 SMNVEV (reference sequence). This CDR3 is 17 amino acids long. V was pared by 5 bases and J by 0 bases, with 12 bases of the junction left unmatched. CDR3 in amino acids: CASSPIPGQGSSYEQYF. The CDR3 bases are TGTGCCAGCAGTCCTATCCCCGGACAGGGTTCCTCCTACGAGCAGTACTTC.

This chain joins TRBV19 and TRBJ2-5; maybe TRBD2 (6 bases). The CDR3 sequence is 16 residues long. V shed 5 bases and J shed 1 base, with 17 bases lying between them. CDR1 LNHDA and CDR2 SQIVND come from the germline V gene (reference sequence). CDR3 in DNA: TGTGCCAGTAGTCCCTCCGGGACTTATGTCCAAGAGACCCAGTACTTC. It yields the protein CASSPSGTYVQETQYF.

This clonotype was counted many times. The CDR3 DNA is TGTGCCAGCCAAGGGTTCCACGAGCAGTACTTC. Translating gives CASQGFHEQYF. The genes are TRBV7-9 and TRBJ2-7; D uncertain. V was trimmed by 8 bases and J by 5 bases, leaving 10 bases between them. CDR1 and CDR2 (germline): SEHNR, FQNEAQ (reference sequence). The CDR3 runs to 11 residues.

DNA of the CDR3: TGTGCCACTACGGCTGCGTACCAAGAGACCCAGTACTTC. This codes for CATTAAYQETQYF. The chain joins TRBV28 to TRBJ2-5, with D unresolved. V was clipped by 10 bases and J by 0 bases, with 12 bases between them. Looked up from germline, CDR1 is MDHEN and CDR2 is SYDVKM. The CDR3 runs to 13 residues.

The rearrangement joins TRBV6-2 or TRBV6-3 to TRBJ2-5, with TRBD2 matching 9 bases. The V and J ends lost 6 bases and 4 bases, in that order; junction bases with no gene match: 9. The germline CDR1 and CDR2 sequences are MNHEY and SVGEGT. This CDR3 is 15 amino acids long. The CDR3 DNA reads TGTGCCAGCAGCTTCCTAGCGGGGTCCGGAGAGACCCAGTACTTC. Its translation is CASSFLAGSGETQYF.

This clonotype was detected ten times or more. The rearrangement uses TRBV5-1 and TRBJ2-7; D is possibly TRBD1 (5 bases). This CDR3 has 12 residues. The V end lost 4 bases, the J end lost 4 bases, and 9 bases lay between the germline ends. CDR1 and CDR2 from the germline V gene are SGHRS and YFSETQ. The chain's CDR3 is CASSRDRYEQYF. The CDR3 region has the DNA TGCGCCAGCAGCCGTGACAGATACGAGCAGTACTTC.

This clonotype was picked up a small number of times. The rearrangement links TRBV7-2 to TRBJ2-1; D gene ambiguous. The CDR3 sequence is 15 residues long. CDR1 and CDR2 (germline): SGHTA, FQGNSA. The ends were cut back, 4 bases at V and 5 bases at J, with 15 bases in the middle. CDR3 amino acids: CASSSSLTRNNEQFF. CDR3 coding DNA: TGTGCCAGCAGCTCGAGTTTGACACGAAACAATGAGCAGTTCTTC.

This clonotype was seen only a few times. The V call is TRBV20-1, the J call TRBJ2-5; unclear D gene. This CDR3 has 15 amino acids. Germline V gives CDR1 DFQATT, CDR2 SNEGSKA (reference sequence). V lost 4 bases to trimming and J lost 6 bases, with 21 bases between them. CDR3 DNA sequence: TGCAGTGCTACCCGGATTGACTTGGGCCCCCAGACCCAGTACTTC. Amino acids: CSATRIDLGPQTQYF.

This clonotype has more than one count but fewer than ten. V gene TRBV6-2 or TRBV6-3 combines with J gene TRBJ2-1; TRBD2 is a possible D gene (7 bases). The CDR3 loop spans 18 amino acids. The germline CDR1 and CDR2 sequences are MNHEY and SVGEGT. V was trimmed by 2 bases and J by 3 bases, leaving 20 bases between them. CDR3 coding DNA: TGTGCCAGCAGTTACGATCCTTATGGCGGGGGCTTCTACAATGAGCAGTTCTTC. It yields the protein CASSYDPYGGGFYNEQFF.

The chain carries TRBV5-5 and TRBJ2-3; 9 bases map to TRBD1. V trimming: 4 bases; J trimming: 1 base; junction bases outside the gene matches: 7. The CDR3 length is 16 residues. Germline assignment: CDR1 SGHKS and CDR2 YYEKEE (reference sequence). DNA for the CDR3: TGTGCCAGCAGCAGCCGGACAGGGGAGGGCACAGATACGCAGTATTTT. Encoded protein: CASSSRTGEGTDTQYF.

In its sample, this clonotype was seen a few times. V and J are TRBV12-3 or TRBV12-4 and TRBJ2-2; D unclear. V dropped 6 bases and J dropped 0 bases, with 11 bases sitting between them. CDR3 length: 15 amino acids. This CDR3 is CASSARRANTGELFF. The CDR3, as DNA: TGTGCCAGCAGCGCGAGACGGGCGAACACCGGGGAGCTGTTTTTT.

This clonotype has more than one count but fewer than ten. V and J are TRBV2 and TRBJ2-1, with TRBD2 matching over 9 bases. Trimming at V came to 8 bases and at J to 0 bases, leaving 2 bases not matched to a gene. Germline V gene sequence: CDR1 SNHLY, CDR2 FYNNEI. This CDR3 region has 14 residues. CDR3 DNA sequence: TGTGCCAGCCATAGCGGGAGCTCCTACAATGAGCAGTTCTTC. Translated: CASHSGSSYNEQFF. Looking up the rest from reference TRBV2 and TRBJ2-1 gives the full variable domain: EPEVTQTPSHQVTQMGQEVILRCVPISNHLYFYWYRQILGQKVEFLVSFYNNEISEKSEIFDDQFSVERPDGSNFTLKIRSTKLEDSAMYFCASHSGSSYNEQFFGPGTRLTVL.

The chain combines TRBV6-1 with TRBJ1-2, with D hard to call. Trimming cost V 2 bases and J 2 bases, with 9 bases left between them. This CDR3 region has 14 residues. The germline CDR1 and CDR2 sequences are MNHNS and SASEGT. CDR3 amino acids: CASSESALNYGYTF. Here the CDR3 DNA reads TGTGCCAGCAGTGAATCGGCACTGAACTATGGCTACACCTTC.

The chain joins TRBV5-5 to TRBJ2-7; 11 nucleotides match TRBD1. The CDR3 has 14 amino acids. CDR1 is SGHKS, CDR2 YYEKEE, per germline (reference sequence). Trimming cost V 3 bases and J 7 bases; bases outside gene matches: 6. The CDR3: CASSSGQGAGEQYF. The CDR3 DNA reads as TGTGCCAGCAGCTCCGGACAGGGGGCGGGGGAGCAGTACTTC.

The CDR3 sequence is CATSDPPPSGELFF. The CDR3 nucleotides are TGTGCCACCAGTGATCCCCCTCCCTCCGGGGAGCTGTTTTTT. The chain employs TRBV24-1 and TRBJ2-2; D is ambiguous. CDR3 length: 14 amino acids. CDR1 is KGHDR, CDR2 SFDVKD, per germline. The V end lost 3 bases, the J end lost 6 bases, and 10 bases lay between the germline ends.

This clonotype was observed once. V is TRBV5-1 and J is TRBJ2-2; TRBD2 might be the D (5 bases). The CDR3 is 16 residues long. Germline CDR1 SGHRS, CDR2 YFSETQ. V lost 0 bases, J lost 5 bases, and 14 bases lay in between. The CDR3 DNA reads TGCGCCAGCAGCTTGGCCGTGAGGGCCGGGACCGGGGAGCTGTTTTTT. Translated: CASSLAVRAGTGELFF.